The 16 T cell receptor beta chains presented below share a single source sample, sequenced in a study of control samples from healthy donors and cancer patients. The repertoire was sequenced with immunoSEQ multiplex PCR; TCRdb's copy has only in-frame clones and lacks some. The profile shows more than 85,000 clones, about 80% of them singletons. The sample taken for sequencing was blood. These receptors were obtained from a woman in her 50s in good health.

Concerning this clone: A read error may account for a junction end that differs from germline. The gene calls are TRBV7-9 and TRBJ1-1; D is uncertain. Germline V gives CDR1 SEHNR, CDR2 FQNEAQ (reference sequence). The CDR3 is 13 residues long. CDR3 loop: CASRLGRETEAFF. CDR3 DNA: TGTGCCAGCAGATTAGGGAGGGAGACTGAAGCTTTCTTT.

The chain recombines TRBV7-3 with TRBJ2-2; TRBD2 agrees at 13 bases. J lost 6 bases, V lost 5 bases, and 6 bases had no gene match. CDR1 and CDR2 from the germline V gene are SGHTA and FQGTGA. CDR3 size: 16 residues. The CDR3 DNA reads TGTGCCAGCAGCCCCAGGACTAGCGGGGGCCCCGGGGAGCTGTTTTTT. This gives the protein CASSPRTSGGPGELFF.

The chain joins TRBV10-3 to TRBJ1-6; D may be TRBD1 (5 bases). Germline-derived CDR1 and CDR2 are ENHRY and SYGVKD. The germline V and J ends were trimmed by 3 bases and 6 bases, with 12 bases remaining between them. The CDR3 contains 15 residues. CDR3 sequence reads: CAISDSQGLNSPLHF. The CDR3 DNA follows: TGTGCCATCAGTGATTCCCAGGGACTTAATTCACCCCTCCACTTT.

The V and J genes are TRBV25-1 and TRBJ1-1, with 10 bases matching TRBD1. Losses at the gene ends were 3 bases for V and 8 bases for J; bases not matched to a gene: 9. The germline CDR1 and CDR2 sequences are MGHDK and SYGVNS. The CDR3 is made up of 15 amino acids. The CDR3 nucleotides are TGTGCCAGCAGTGATCCCCGGACAGGGGGACCAGAAGCTTTCTTT. Translation: CASSDPRTGGPEAFF.

V and J are TRBV7-2 and TRBJ2-7, with D perhaps TRBD2 (6 bases). The germline V and J ends were trimmed by 7 bases and 0 bases, with 19 bases remaining between them. Germline-derived CDR1 and CDR2 are SGHTA and FQGNSA. The CDR3 sequence is 16 residues long. The CDR3 bases are TGTGCCAGCAACCTACTGGGGGACTCAAGCTCCTACGAGCAGTACTTC. It encodes CASNLLGDSSSYEQYF.

The chain is built from TRBV29-1 and TRBJ2-2; D remains ambiguous. Per germline, CDR1 SQVTM and CDR2 ANQGSEA. The CDR3 has 12 amino acids. V gave up 4 bases and J gave up 7 bases, with 10 bases separating them. The CDR3 loop is CSVVKPGGELFF. The CDR3 DNA reads as TGCAGCGTTGTGAAACCCGGCGGGGAGCTGTTTTTT.

CDR3 region: CASSNHRDQPQHF. The CDR3 region has the DNA TGTGCCAGCAGCAATCACAGGGATCAGCCCCAGCATTTT. This sequence joins TRBV7-2 and TRBJ1-5; D is perhaps TRBD1 (6 bases). Per the germline V gene, CDR1 is SGHTA and CDR2 is FQGNSA. CDR3 length: 13 amino acids. Trimming pared 5 bases from V and 5 bases from J, leaving 10 bases between.

V usage is TRBV11-3 and J usage is TRBJ2-1; a weak D match, TRBD1 (7 bases). With 5 bases removed from V and 6 bases from J, the gap between germline ends came to 17 bases. This CDR3 is 15 amino acids long. Looked up from germline, CDR1 is SGHNT and CDR2 is YENEEA. The CDR3: CASSPYRGGSNEQFF. As DNA, the CDR3 is TGTGCCAGCAGCCCCTACAGGGGAGGAAGCAATGAGCAGTTCTTC.

The V and J genes are TRBV5-8 and TRBJ1-2, with D hard to call. V lost 5 bases and J 4 bases, leaving 12 bases between the germline ends. Germline CDR1 is SGHTS and CDR2 is YDEGEE. The CDR3 is 13 residues long. CDR3: CASSSTRSYGYTF. The CDR3 bases are TGTGCCAGCAGTTCGACAAGGAGCTATGGCTACACCTTC.

The chain carries TRBV6-2 or TRBV6-3 and TRBJ2-1; 11 nucleotides match TRBD2. The germline gives CDR1 MNHEY, CDR2 SVGEGT. The CDR3 runs to 17 residues. Losses at the gene ends were 4 bases for V and 6 bases for J; bases not matched to a gene: 11. CDR3 DNA sequence: TGTGCCAGCAGTTCCTTAGCACTAGCGGGGGTTTTCAATGAGCAGTTCTTC. It encodes CASSSLALAGVFNEQFF.

The chain carries TRBV30 and TRBJ1-3; possible D gene TRBD1, 5 bases. CDR1 and CDR2 (germline): GTSNPN, SVGIG (reference sequence). V lost 4 bases, J lost 0 bases, and 13 bases lay in between. The CDR3 runs 15 residues. The CDR3 region is CAWTRDGGSGNTIYF. The CDR3 DNA sequence: TGTGCCTGGACACGGGACGGCGGCTCTGGAAACACCATATATTTT.

Only one count was recorded for this clone. The chain couples TRBV7-2 to TRBJ2-1, with 9 bases identical to TRBD2. Germline assignment: CDR1 SGHTA and CDR2 FQGNSA. Trimming took 5 bases from V and 3 from J; bases not matched to a gene: 5. The CDR3 covers 15 residues. The CDR3 region is CASSLSGGLYNEQFF. In DNA, the CDR3 is TGTGCCAGCAGCCTTAGCGGGGGCCTCTACAATGAGCAGTTCTTC. Combining the CDR3 with reference TRBV7-2 and TRBJ2-1 gives the whole variable domain GAGVSQSPSNKVTEKGKDVELRCDPISGHTALYWYRQSLGQGLEFLIYFQGNSAPDKSGLPSDRFSAERTGGSVSTLTIQRTQQEDSAVYLCASSLSGGLYNEQFFGPGTRLTVL.

CDR3 nucleotide sequence: TGTGCCATCAGTGATTTAAATGAGCAGTTCTTC. Amino acids: CAISDLNEQFF. This chain joins TRBV10-3 and TRBJ2-1; D not certain. Trimming left V 3 bases short and J 7 bases short, with 4 bases between. There are 11 residues in the CDR3. Looked up from germline, CDR1 is ENHRY and CDR2 is SYGVKD.

This clone occurred a few times. This chain uses TRBV18 with TRBJ2-7, with TRBD1 matching over 11 bases. The V gene end was trimmed by 4 bases and the J gene end by 3 bases; junction bases not matched to a gene: 2. The CDR3 contains 14 residues. Germline CDR1 and CDR2: KGHSH and LQKENI. The CDR3 DNA reads TGTGCCAGCTCACGGGACAGGGGGGACTACGAGCAGTACTTC. This gives the protein CASSRDRGDYEQYF.

This clone was detected a few times. The genes are TRBV19 and TRBJ2-7; perhaps TRBD2 as D (7 bases). The CDR3 is made up of 17 amino acids. Germline CDR1 LNHDA, CDR2 SQIVND (reference sequence). Trimming left V 3 bases short and J 5 bases short, with 23 bases between. CDR3 in DNA: TGTGCCAGTAGTATGTTTGCATTTGGATCGGGGGGCAACGAGCAGTACTTC. Its translation is CASSMFAFGSGGNEQYF.

The rearrangement joins TRBV30 to TRBJ2-1, with unresolved D. The CDR3 sequence is 13 residues long. V dropped 2 bases and J dropped 4 bases, with 9 bases sitting between them. The germline V gene has CDR1 GTSNPN and CDR2 SVGIG (reference sequence). CDR3 DNA: TGTGCCTGGAGTTTGGGCGGATACAATGAGCAGTTCTTC. Translation: CAWSLGGYNEQFF.